A single T cell receptor beta chain is shown here with its context. This clone has a single count. There is no known antigen for this receptor. No much larger clone exists at a distance of one base, and base qualities are not known. Collaborating institutions collected whole blood in K2EDTA tubes following their own protocols. Collaborator samples were shipped for TCRbeta analysis as frozen whole blood, isolated PBMCs, or DNA extracted from either sample type. TCRbeta CDR3 regions were amplified from genomic DNA using the immunoSEQ Assay, a bias-controlled multiplex PCR. In the source study's methods: Nucleated cell counts per sample were estimated from amplification of reference gene primers within the assay. To quantify the absolute abundance of each unique TCRbeta CDR3 rearrangement, sequence reads were collapsed and filtered. Productive Simpson clonality was computed per sample as the square root of Simpson's diversity index over productive rearrangements. Not all clones reach the TCRdb copy of this immuneACCESS table, which keeps in-frame sequences only. Checked studies attribute under half of the gap to unresolved V genes and leave the rest unexplained. Clonal size and the V and J genes are those of that table, whereas D and trimming came from the DNA. This sample lists approximately 70,000 clones; approximately 80% were detected once. Together, the top ten hold 8.5% to 10% of the sample.

This record belongs to a study of blood T cell repertoires in COVID-19 (TCRdb year 2020). Background for the entire study: Collaborator samples came from the United States, Italy and Spain and covered acute and convalescent phases of COVID-19. HLA class I and class II types, where available, came from metadata supplied by the sample provider rather than from assay-based typing. The prospective study material was composed of cDNA or gDNA derived from T cells, B-cell-depleted T cells, or PBMCs. The repertoires were made available in a free public database intended to serve as a resource for research on the immune response to SARS-CoV-2. The dataset comprised deeply sampled blood TCRbeta repertoires from subjects exposed to, actively infected with, or recovered from COVID-19. The samples were drawn from the first 160 participants of the ongoing ImmuneRACE study and from more than 1,000 subjects provided by 6 global collaborators. A de-identified subject ID, COVID-19 status, age in years and sex were almost always included in the sample metadata.

The research as a whole found: How much clinical and demographic metadata was included differed by source and by participant, and the metadata was provided uncurated.

CDR1 and CDR2, per the germline V gene, are MGHDK and SYGVNS. The CDR3 sequence holds 13 residues, the cysteine and phenylalanine included. Only the CDR3 part of the read is kept: 39 bases, read in frame from the first base. V is clipped by 6 bases and J by 2 bases, and the sequence between their germline boundaries is 7 bases long. Input material: peripheral blood. The TCR was taken from a woman aged 80 or over with acute or convalescent COVID-19. In this chain, TRBV25-1 is recombined with TRBJ2-2; the D gene cannot be resolved reliably. At the DNA level, the sequence is TGTGCCAGCAGAGCCTTAAACACCGGGGAGCTGTTTTTT. Its product reads: CASRALNTGELFF.